This section outlines one T cell receptor beta chain sequence together with its context. The antigen is not known. The Oncomine TCR Beta short-read assay was applied to DNA of cultured CD4+ T cells. It was cultured CD4+ T cells from which genomic DNA was extracted. One entry per CDR3 protein results from TCRdb running MiXCR on the PCR reads. The sample records roughly 7,000 distinct CDR3 sequences, 35% being singletons. Treatment noted: approximately 9-day PBMC culture with coronavirus spike peptide pools or control peptides (ViraFEST assay). From the unexposed donor, CD4+ T cells were collected ahead of the COVID-19 pandemic (2011-2018). Before TCRs were sequenced, ViraFEST expanded antigen-specific T cells with peptide pools. This specimen belongs to a study of vaccination and CD4 T cells after COVID-19. Looking at the study overall: At a median around 92 days (range 35 to 161) after diagnosis, post-COVID samples were drawn. Each control was exposed to a CEFX pool, an HIV-1 Nef pool, or no peptide at all.

The germline gives CDR1 SGHTA, CDR2 FQGTGA. V lost 5 bases, J lost 1 base, and 8 bases lay in between. CDR3 length: 14 residues. This TCR derives from a human donor in good health. The chain has TRBV7-3 and TRBJ2-2; TRBD2 might be the D (5 bases). The sequencing sample was made of CD4+ T cells from blood, cultured in vitro. The CDR3: CASSAGQNTGELFF. In DNA form, the CDR3 reads TGTGCCAGCAGCGCGGGCCAGAACACCGGGGAGCTGTTTTTT. Combining the CDR3 with reference TRBV7-3 and TRBJ2-2 gives the whole variable domain GAGVSQTPSNKVTEKGKYVELRCDPISGHTALYWYRQSLGQGPEFLIYFQGTGAADDSGLPNDRFFAVRPEGSVSTLKIQRTERGDSAVYLCASSAGQNTGELFFGEGSRLTVL.